This entry lists 17 T cell receptor beta chains sequenced from one sample in a study of T cell responses to AZD1222 COVID-19 vaccine (dated by TCRdb to the early 2020s). This specimen's time point label, per the study, means: baseline before first vaccination. The intended sense of this specimen's treatment or condition label: meningococcal conjugate vaccine given as trial control. Library preparation employed the immunoSEQ multiplex PCR assay. This immuneACCESS table, as held by TCRdb, lists in-frame sequences with V and J called but not all clones. Of the missing ones, under half trace to an unresolved V gene in checked studies; the others have no known cause. A total of 120,000 or so clones appear in this sample, around 91% of them only once. About 4.2% of the sample rests with the top ten. The sample here was peripheral blood, taken on day 0 of MenACWY control vaccination. Receptors were obtained from an adult in good health.

This clone was recorded only once. This sequence joins TRBV15 and TRBJ2-5; possibly TRBD1 for D (5 bases). This CDR3 contains 15 residues. Trimming took off 0 bases at V and 3 bases at J, with 11 bases between the two ends. Germline values: CDR1 LNHNV, CDR2 YYDKDF (reference sequence). Here the CDR3 DNA reads TGTGCCACCAGCAGAGACAGGGTTCGTAAAGAGACCCAGTACTTC. This encodes CATSRDRVRKETQYF.

The V and J genes are TRBV2 and TRBJ1-6; 7 positions agree with TRBD1. In germline, CDR1 is SNHLY, CDR2 FYNNEI. With V trimmed by 6 bases and J by 0 bases, 5 bases remained unmatched. The CDR3 loop spans 16 amino acids. The CDR3 here is CASRTGVGSYNSPLHF. The CDR3 nucleotides are TGTGCCAGCAGAACAGGGGTCGGCTCCTATAATTCACCCCTCCACTTT. Variable domain in full (rest from reference TRBV2 and TRBJ1-6): EPEVTQTPSHQVTQMGQEVILRCVPISNHLYFYWYRQILGQKVEFLVSFYNNEISEKSEIFDDQFSVERPDGSNFTLKIRSTKLEDSAMYFCASRTGVGSYNSPLHFGNGTRLTVT.

This clone was recorded only once. This chain connects TRBV28 to TRBJ2-2, with D possibly TRBD2 on 5 matching bases. V gave up 7 bases and J gave up 6 bases, with 12 bases separating them. Germline CDR1 reads MDHEN; CDR2 reads SYDVKM. This CDR3 is 13 amino acids long. DNA of the CDR3: TGTGCCAGCAAGAAGGCGAGGGCCGGGGAGCTGTTTTTT. This gives the protein CASKKARAGELFF.

The rearrangement joins TRBV5-4 to TRBJ2-7; TRBD1 matches at 8 bases. Germline trimming cut 4 bases from V and 2 bases from J; bases unmatched to any gene: 8. The CDR3 runs 15 residues. The germline V gene encodes CDR1 SGHNT and CDR2 YYREEE (reference sequence). DNA for the CDR3: TGTGCCAGCAGCGAGGGGACAGGTATTCCCTACGAGCAGTACGTC. This gives the protein CASSEGTGIPYEQYV.

This sequence joins TRBV11-3 and TRBJ2-1; 7 bases map to TRBD1. V trimming: 1 base; J trimming: 5 bases; junction bases outside the gene matches: 2. The CDR3 loop spans 14 amino acids. From germline, CDR1 is SGHNT and CDR2 YENEEA. The CDR3 reads CASSLGGQHNEQFF. The DNA of the CDR3 is TGTGCCAGCAGCTTAGGGGGACAGCACAATGAGCAGTTCTTC.

The chain is built from TRBV4-2 and TRBJ1-1; D is ambiguous. The V end was cut by 0 bases, the J end by 8 bases, with 10 bases between. This CDR3 comprises 13 residues. Germline V CDR1 and CDR2: LGHNA, YNFKEQ. The CDR3 protein is CASSQDKSREAFF. As DNA, the CDR3 is TGTGCCAGCAGCCAAGATAAATCCCGGGAAGCTTTCTTT.

CDR3 sequence (DNA): TGTGCCAGCAGTCCGGGACAGGGGTTCCAAGAGACCCAGTACTTC. It specifies CASSPGQGFQETQYF. This sequence joins TRBV27 and TRBJ2-5, with 10 bases matching TRBD1. The CDR3 contains 15 residues. V lost 5 bases and J lost 1; bases outside the gene matches: 4. CDR1 is MNHEY, CDR2 SMNVEV, per germline (reference sequence).

This clone has only one observation. V and J are TRBV19 and TRBJ2-1, with 8 bases identical to TRBD2. The CDR3 is 13 amino acids. The J segment lost 9 bases and the V segment lost 3 bases, leaving 4 bases of the junction unmatched. From germline, CDR1 is LNHDA and CDR2 SQIVND (reference sequence). The CDR3 region is CASSIVAGGEQFF. The DNA of the CDR3 is TGTGCCAGTAGTATCGTGGCGGGGGGTGAGCAGTTCTTC.

V gene TRBV11-2 combines with J gene TRBJ2-3; D is unresolved. This CDR3 spans 14 amino acids. The germline V and J ends were trimmed by 5 bases and 6 bases, with 15 bases remaining between them. The V gene's germline CDR1 is SGHAT and CDR2 FQNNGV. The CDR3 region is CASSGHLKGDTQYF. For the CDR3, the DNA is TGTGCCAGCAGCGGCCACCTGAAGGGTGATACGCAGTATTTT. Looking up the rest from reference TRBV11-2 and TRBJ2-3 gives the full variable domain: EAGVAQSPRYKIIEKRQSVAFWCNPISGHATLYWYQQILGQGPKLLIQFQNNGVVDDSQLPKDRFSAERLKGVDSTLKIQPAKLEDSAVYLCASSGHLKGDTQYFGPGTRLTVL.

V and J are TRBV18 and TRBJ1-5; 7 nucleotides agree with TRBD1. CDR1 is KGHSH and CDR2 is LQKENI in the germline V gene. J was trimmed by 0 bases and V by 3 bases; bases with no gene match: 2. The CDR3 is 15 amino acids. CDR3 residues: CASSPTGLSNQPQHF. In nucleotides, the CDR3 is TGTGCCAGCTCACCGACAGGGCTTAGCAATCAGCCCCAGCATTTT.

V is TRBV10-3 and J is TRBJ2-7; 7 bases map to TRBD2. This CDR3 spans 16 amino acids. J was trimmed by 3 bases and V by 0 bases; bases with no gene match: 8. Germline loops: CDR1 ENHRY, CDR2 SYGVKD. This CDR3 is CAISESSPGGIYEQYV. The CDR3 coding sequence is TGTGCCATCAGTGAGTCGAGTCCGGGGGGAATCTACGAGCAGTACGTC.

The chain is built from TRBV7-9 and TRBJ1-6; D uncertain. Trimming removed 4 bases from V and 14 bases from J, with 21 bases in between. The CDR3 contains 15 residues. Germline CDR1 and CDR2: SEHNR and FQNEAQ (reference sequence). CDR3 in amino acids: CASSSPQGPYRALHF. The CDR3, as DNA: TGTGCCAGCAGCTCGCCACAAGGACCTTATAGGGCCCTCCACTTT.

V usage is TRBV7-3 and J usage is TRBJ2-2, with D perhaps being TRBD1 or TRBD2 (7 bases each). The V end was cut by 5 bases, the J end by 6 bases, with 16 bases between. The germline V gene encodes CDR1 SGHTA and CDR2 FQGTGA. There are 15 residues in the CDR3. The CDR3 nucleotides read TGTGCCAGCAGCCCTTTCGGGGGGACAGCCGGGGAGCTGTTTTTT. Translating gives CASSPFGGTAGELFF. The full variable domain, with the rest looked up from reference TRBV7-3 and TRBJ2-2, is GAGVSQTPSNKVTEKGKYVELRCDPISGHTALYWYRQSLGQGPEFLIYFQGTGAADDSGLPNDRFFAVRPEGSVSTLKIQRTERGDSAVYLCASSPFGGTAGELFFGEGSRLTVL.

The J gene is TRBJ2-5, the V gene TRBV7-3; D is unresolved. Germline-derived CDR1 and CDR2 are SGHTA and FQGTGA. Deletions cut 1 base from V and 2 bases from J, with 8 bases between. This CDR3 is built from 14 residues. CDR3 sequence: CASSLMGGQETQYF. The CDR3 bases are TGTGCCAGCAGCTTAATGGGCGGACAAGAGACCCAGTACTTC.

This sequence joins TRBV6-5 and TRBJ1-4; tentatively, D is TRBD1 (5 bases). Germline CDR1 MNHEY, CDR2 SVGAGI. This CDR3 spans 14 amino acids. Between the trimmed V and J ends, which lost 5 bases and 7 bases, there was a span of 14 bases. This CDR3 reads CASSNPRRAEKLFF. As DNA, the CDR3 is TGTGCCAGCAGTAACCCCCGCAGGGCTGAAAAACTGTTTTTT.

The V gene is TRBV28, the J gene TRBJ2-5; D is unclear. This CDR3 region has 14 residues. The V and J ends lost 2 bases and 1 base respectively, with 8 bases between them. Germline CDR1 and CDR2: MDHEN and SYDVKM. The DNA of the CDR3 is TGTGCCAGCAGTTTACCTGGGTCCCAAGAGACCCAGTACTTC. Protein sequence: CASSLPGSQETQYF.

The chain is built from TRBV19 and TRBJ1-1; D gene unclear. The CDR3 totals 15 residues. In germline, CDR1 is LNHDA, CDR2 SQIVND (reference sequence). V lost 5 bases and J lost 4, with 17 bases in between. As DNA, the CDR3 is TGTGCCAGTAGTGCCGTCGATAGGATTGGCACTGAAGCTTTCTTT. This gives the protein CASSAVDRIGTEAFF.